One sample yielded the 5 T cell receptor beta chains listed below, sequenced in a study of neurological immune-mediated disorders. Via MiXCR, TCRdb re-called the 5' RACE reads, giving one row per CDR3 protein. Of tens of thousands of distinct CDR3 sequences listed, around 5.2% are singletons. Sequenced input: PBMCs. Receptors originate from a man aged 18 to 29 with multiple sclerosis.

This clonotype came up many times. The chain joins TRBV5-1 to TRBJ2-2; D might be TRBD1 (5 bases). From germline, CDR1 is SGHRS and CDR2 YFSETQ. Between the trimmed V and J ends, which lost 0 bases and 7 bases, there was a span of 10 bases. The CDR3 is 14 residues long. The chain's CDR3 is CASSLVQGIGELFF. CDR3 DNA sequence: TGCGCCAGCAGCTTGGTCCAGGGAATCGGGGAGCTGTTTTTT.

This clonotype showed up just a few times. The chain carries TRBV6-2 or TRBV6-3 and TRBJ2-2; 10 positions match TRBD1. In germline, CDR1 is MNHEY, CDR2 SVGEGT. The CDR3 has 14 amino acids. With V trimmed by 8 bases and J by 6 bases, 6 bases remained unmatched. CDR3 amino acids: CASVRDRGPGELFF. The CDR3 DNA reads TGTGCCAGCGTCCGGGACAGGGGTCCCGGGGAGCTGTTTTTT.

This clonotype came up many times. The V gene is TRBV29-1, the J gene TRBJ2-1; D is possibly TRBD1 (5 bases). The CDR3 loop spans 13 amino acids. The germline V gene encodes CDR1 SQVTM and CDR2 ANQGSEA. Trimming left V 3 bases short and J 4 bases short, with 10 bases between. As DNA, the CDR3 is TGCAGCGTTGATTTTGGGGCATACAATGAGCAGTTCTTC. This sequence encodes CSVDFGAYNEQFF.

Points on this clonotype: Relative to the germline gene, one junction end is altered; a read error may explain this. The chain uses TRBV5-5 and TRBJ1-5, with D uncertain. The CDR3 has 14 amino acids. Germline V lookup: CDR1 SGHKS, CDR2 YYEKEE (reference sequence). The CDR3 reads CASSLRHSNQPQNF. DNA for the CDR3: TGTGCCAGCAGCTTGAGGCATAGCAATCAGCCCCAGAATTTT.

This clonotype was seen repeatedly, ten times or more. The chain employs TRBV7-2 and TRBJ2-2; TRBD2 aligns across 7 bases. Germline CDR1 reads SGHTA; CDR2 reads FQGNSA. V was clipped by 4 bases and J by 4 bases; unmatched bases: 6. CDR3 size: 15 residues. CDR3 in DNA: TGTGCCAGCAGCTCCAGACTAGCTTTCACCGGGGAGCTGTTTTTT. The encoded protein is CASSSRLAFTGELFF.